The 22 T cell receptor beta chains in this list originate from one sample, sequenced in a study of cytomegalovirus exposure and HLA in healthy donors. PCR amplification relied on 60 Vbeta primers (plus 13 Jbeta primers). Assay: immunoSEQ multiplex PCR; the TCRdb copy retains only in-frame clones and omits some. The sample lists about 110,000 clones, approximately 78% occurring once. Sequencing was carried out using PBMCs. The origin of the receptors is a man aged 25 to 40 in good health and CMV-seropositive.

This clone appeared once. V usage is TRBV27 and J usage is TRBJ1-2; D uncertain. V was shortened by 6 bases and J by 7 bases, with 15 bases between the two germline ends. Germline V lookup: CDR1 MNHEY, CDR2 SMNVEV (reference sequence). The CDR3 runs 13 residues. CDR3 loop: CASRARGQGGYTF. The CDR3 coding sequence is TGTGCCAGCAGGGCTCGAGGGCAAGGTGGCTACACCTTC.

The chain links TRBV5-1 to TRBJ2-3; 8 bases align to TRBD2. Trimming took 3 bases from V and 2 from J; bases not matched to a gene: 5. CDR3 size: 15 residues. Germline V gene sequence: CDR1 SGHRS, CDR2 YFSETQ. In nucleotides, the CDR3 is TGCGCCAGCAGCTCACAAGCGGGGGCCACAGATACGCAGTATTTT. It is translated as CASSSQAGATDTQYF.

The chain joins TRBV6-1 to TRBJ1-4, with D unresolved. The CDR3 runs to 15 residues. V lost 7 bases and J lost 0, with 12 bases in between. In germline, CDR1 is MNHNS, CDR2 SASEGT. The CDR3 region has the DNA TGTGCCAGCAAGAGGGCGATAGCAACTAATGAAAAACTGTTTTTT. Translated, it gives CASKRAIATNEKLFF.

This chain uses TRBV6-1 with TRBJ2-7; TRBD2 agrees at 7 bases. V trimming: 2 bases; J trimming: 3 bases; junction bases outside the gene matches: 7. Germline CDR1 and CDR2: MNHNS and SASEGT. CDR3 length: 15 amino acids. CDR3 sequence: CASSELASGDYEQYV. The CDR3, as DNA: TGTGCCAGCAGTGAATTGGCTAGCGGAGACTACGAGCAGTACGTC.

V usage is TRBV30 and J usage is TRBJ1-1; D is ambiguous. V dropped 1 base and J dropped 0 bases, with 12 bases sitting between them. There are 15 residues in the CDR3. Germline V gene data show CDR1 as GTSNPN and CDR2 as SVGIG (reference sequence). This chain's CDR3 is CAWSGSGSMNTEAFF. The CDR3 nucleotides read TGTGCCTGGAGTGGTTCGGGATCTATGAACACTGAAGCTTTCTTT.

The V call is TRBV4-1, the J call TRBJ1-2; 8 bases match TRBD1. The germline gives CDR1 MGHRA, CDR2 YSYEKL. CDR3 length: 16 amino acids. V lost 3 bases to trimming and J lost 0 bases; unmatched junction nucleotides: 6. The CDR3 region has the DNA TGCGCCAGCAGCCAGGCCGGGACAGGATCTAACTATGGCTACACCTTC. Amino acids: CASSQAGTGSNYGYTF.

The V and J genes are TRBV6-5 and TRBJ2-7; possibly TRBD2 for D (6 bases). V was cut by 2 bases and J by 4 bases, with 12 bases left in between. The CDR3 consists of 14 residues. The germline CDR1 and CDR2 sequences are MNHEY and SVGAGI. The CDR3 reads CASSYDGTQYEQYF. The CDR3 nucleotides are TGTGCCAGCAGTTACGATGGGACTCAGTACGAGCAGTACTTC.

Only a few counts were recorded for this clone. The chain carries TRBV4-1 and TRBJ1-1, with D perhaps TRBD1 (6 bases). The germline CDR1 and CDR2 sequences are MGHRA and YSYEKL. This CDR3 has 16 residues. Between the trimmed V and J ends, which lost 5 bases and 6 bases, there was a span of 22 bases. The CDR3 DNA follows: TGCGCCAGCAGCGGGGGTGGGGGAACAGGGCGTGCTGAAGCTTTCTTT. Protein product: CASSGGGGTGRAEAFF.

This sequence joins TRBV5-4 and TRBJ2-1, with D maybe TRBD2 (6 bases). Per the germline V gene, CDR1 is SGHNT and CDR2 is YYREEE (reference sequence). The CDR3 spans 15 residues. V lost 2 bases, J lost 10 bases, and 19 bases lay in between. Here the CDR3 DNA reads TGTGCCAGCAGCTTACGGGAGTACACCTTCGGGGAGCAGTTCTTC. Its protein is CASSLREYTFGEQFF.

This clone came up once. This chain links TRBV10-2 with TRBJ1-4; the match to TRBD1 covers 7 bases. J lost 8 bases, V lost 6 bases, and 15 bases had no gene match. CDR3 length equals 16 residues. Germline CDR1 WSHSY, CDR2 SAAADI. The CDR3 loop reads CASRKGQASFGEKLFF. In nucleotides, the CDR3 is TGCGCCAGCAGGAAAGGACAGGCGTCCTTCGGGGAAAAACTGTTTTTT.

The chain employs TRBV5-1 and TRBJ2-7; 8 nucleotides agree with TRBD1. Germline trimming cut 3 bases from V and 2 bases from J; bases unmatched to any gene: 4. This CDR3 region has 14 residues. The germline gives CDR1 SGHRS, CDR2 YFSETQ. CDR3 sequence (DNA): TGCGCCAGCAGCTCGGGACAGGAGCCCTACGAGCAGTACTTC. It codes for CASSSGQEPYEQYF.

The chain joins TRBV10-2 to TRBJ2-2; no reliable D call. The CDR3 has 15 amino acids. Deletions cut 3 bases from V and 0 bases from J, with 8 bases between. CDR1 is WSHSY and CDR2 is SAAADI in the germline V gene. The CDR3 sequence is CASSDFLANTGELFF. DNA of the CDR3: TGCGCCAGCAGTGATTTTCTCGCGAACACCGGGGAGCTGTTTTTT.

This chain joins TRBV5-1 and TRBJ2-5; 8 bases match TRBD1. Germline values: CDR1 SGHRS, CDR2 YFSETQ. V lost 4 bases, J lost 5 bases, and 7 bases stayed unmatched. The CDR3 spans 14 residues. As DNA, the CDR3 is TGCGCCAGCAGCGACAGACAGGGGCGGGAGACCCAGTACTTC. This sequence encodes CASSDRQGRETQYF.

V usage is TRBV5-6 and J usage is TRBJ1-2; the D gene is possibly TRBD1 (6 bases). Deletions cut 3 bases from V and 0 bases from J, with 15 bases between. This CDR3 region has 16 residues. Germline lookup yields CDR1 SGHDT and CDR2 YYEEEE. CDR3 loop: CASSSRPGQTNYGYTF. The CDR3 region has the DNA TGTGCCAGCAGCTCTCGACCTGGACAGACTAACTATGGCTACACCTTC.

The genes are TRBV18 and TRBJ1-2; 10 bases map to TRBD1. V lost 2 bases to trimming and J lost 7 bases; unmatched junction nucleotides: 7. Germline V gene lookup returns CDR1 KGHSH and CDR2 LQKENI. This CDR3 contains 15 residues. The CDR3 is CASSPGLDRGPGYTF. The CDR3 DNA follows: TGTGCCAGCTCACCAGGTCTCGACAGGGGGCCTGGCTACACCTTC.

The chain recombines TRBV30 with TRBJ2-1; 9 bases match TRBD2. Germline loops: CDR1 GTSNPN, CDR2 SVGIG (reference sequence). Germline trimming cut 0 bases from V and 14 bases from J; bases unmatched to any gene: 11. The length of the CDR3 is 14 residues. As DNA, the CDR3 is TGTGCCTGGAGTGTACTGCTGGGAGCGGGGGGCGAGTTCTTC. Translated, it gives CAWSVLLGAGGEFF.

The chain is built from TRBV2 and TRBJ2-1; 10 bases fit TRBD1. The CDR3 is made up of 16 amino acids. V shed 8 bases, J shed 5 bases, and the junction held 12 bases outside the gene matches. Germline CDR1 reads SNHLY; CDR2 reads FYNNEI. For the CDR3, the DNA is TGTGCCAGCTCTCGAACCGGGACAGGGGATAACAATGAGCAGTTCTTC. Its protein product is CASSRTGTGDNNEQFF.

This rearrangement joins TRBV19 to TRBJ1-2, with 7 positions matching TRBD1. V trimming: 2 bases; J trimming: 6 bases; junction bases outside the gene matches: 9. CDR1 and CDR2 from the germline V gene are LNHDA and SQIVND (reference sequence). This CDR3 comprises 15 residues. Written as DNA, the CDR3 is TGTGCCAGTAGTATAACAGGGGCCGGTGTTAATGGCTACACCTTC. Translated: CASSITGAGVNGYTF.

The chain recombines TRBV4-2 with TRBJ2-3; the match to TRBD2 covers 13 bases. Germline V gives CDR1 LGHNA, CDR2 YNFKEQ. Germline trimming cut 3 bases from V and 5 bases from J; bases unmatched to any gene: 14. The CDR3 consists of 19 residues. The CDR3 sequence: CASSHIGQTSGGPQDTQYF. The CDR3 DNA follows: TGTGCCAGCAGCCATATAGGACAGACTAGCGGGGGGCCCCAAGATACGCAGTATTTT.

This rearrangement joins TRBV10-1 to TRBJ1-1; TRBD1 aligns across 7 bases. V was pared by 2 bases and J by 6 bases, with 6 bases of the junction left unmatched. Germline V gene data show CDR1 as WNHNN and CDR2 as SYGVQD (reference sequence). The CDR3 covers 14 residues. In DNA form, the CDR3 reads TGCGCCAGCAGTGAGACCGGGACAGTCGCTGAAGCTTTCTTT. It translates to CASSETGTVAEAFF.

This rearrangement joins TRBV7-6 to TRBJ1-6; 7 positions agree with TRBD1. J lost 5 bases, V lost 5 bases, and 9 bases had no gene match. This CDR3 has 16 amino acids. Germline V gene lookup returns CDR1 SGHVS and CDR2 FNYEAQ. CDR3: CASSASGTVNNSPLHF. CDR3 DNA sequence: TGTGCCAGCAGCGCCTCCGGGACAGTAAATAATTCACCCCTCCACTTT.

V and J are TRBV19 and TRBJ1-1; D call uncertain. The CDR3 sequence is 15 residues long. V lost 6 bases and J lost 0, with 14 bases in between. CDR1 LNHDA and CDR2 SQIVND come from the germline V gene (reference sequence). CDR3 nucleotides: TGTGCCAGTAGAAGAGAGCATCAATTGAACACTGAAGCTTTCTTT. Its protein product is CASRREHQLNTEAFF.